This entry lists 8 T cell receptor beta chains sequenced from one sample in a study of cytomegalovirus exposure and HLA in healthy donors. Method: immunoSEQ multiplex PCR; TCRdb's copy keeps in-frame clones and lacks some. The sample shows approximately 180,000 clones, more than 75% of them seen only once. The sample consisted of PBMCs. These receptors were obtained from a woman younger than 30 in good health and CMV-seronegative.

This clone was detected only once. The chain combines TRBV7-2 with TRBJ2-3; weak D call: TRBD1 (7 bases). Deletions cut 3 bases from V and 1 base from J, with 17 bases between. CDR1 SGHTA and CDR2 FQGNSA come from the germline V gene. The CDR3 length is 17 residues. The CDR3 nucleotides are TGTGCCAGCAGCTTCTCATCAGGGGGGATCGGCACAGATACGCAGTATTTT. Translated: CASSFSSGGIGTDTQYF.

V gene TRBV7-7 combines with J gene TRBJ2-3; the match to TRBD2 covers 7 bases. The CDR3 runs to 14 residues. V lost 1 base to trimming and J lost 6 bases; unmatched junction nucleotides: 4. Germline V CDR1 and CDR2: SSHAT, FNYEAQ (reference sequence). The CDR3 sequence is CASSLGAGVDTQYF. The DNA of the CDR3 is TGTGCCAGCAGCTTAGGGGCGGGAGTTGATACGCAGTATTTT.

The rearrangement joins TRBV9 to TRBJ1-6, with D possibly TRBD1 on 6 matching bases. V was cut by 0 bases and J by 7 bases, with 17 bases left in between. The length of the CDR3 is 17 residues. The V gene's germline CDR1 is SGDLS and CDR2 YYNGEE. The CDR3 region is CASSVDTTRGRNSPLHF. The CDR3 bases are TGTGCCAGCAGCGTAGATACGACAAGGGGGAGAAATTCACCCCTCCACTTT.

This chain uses TRBV11-3 with TRBJ1-2; 9 bases align to TRBD1. With V trimmed by 5 bases and J by 8 bases, 9 bases remained unmatched. Germline loops: CDR1 SGHNT, CDR2 YENEEA. This CDR3 spans 14 amino acids. In DNA, the CDR3 is TGTGCCAGCAGCGCGGGACAGGGATATGACGGCTACACCTTC. It codes for CASSAGQGYDGYTF.

This rearrangement joins TRBV5-8 to TRBJ2-3, with D possibly TRBD2 on 6 matching bases. Per the germline V gene, CDR1 is SGHTS and CDR2 is YDEGEE. V lost 2 bases and J lost 6, with 13 bases in between. The CDR3 contains 14 residues. As DNA, the CDR3 is TGTGCCAGCAGCTTCGCGGTAGCGGTCGATACGCAGTATTTT. Protein: CASSFAVAVDTQYF.

This chain links TRBV27 with TRBJ1-5, with D possibly being TRBD1 (6 bases). With 1 base removed from V and 5 bases from J, the gap between germline ends came to 27 bases. Germline V gene data show CDR1 as MNHEY and CDR2 as SMNVEV (reference sequence). The CDR3 length is 20 residues. The CDR3 loop reads CASSLYYTGTPASGHQPQHF. The CDR3, as DNA: TGTGCCAGCAGTTTATACTATACCGGGACACCCGCTTCAGGTCATCAGCCCCAGCATTTT.

This clone was found a few times. V gene TRBV6-4 combines with J gene TRBJ2-3; maybe TRBD2 (6 bases). Germline CDR1 is MRHNA and CDR2 is SNTAGT. The V end was cut by 3 bases, the J end by 2 bases, with 9 bases between. The CDR3 covers 14 residues. CDR3 region: CASSESGATDTQYF. For the CDR3, the DNA is TGTGCCAGCAGTGAATCGGGAGCCACAGATACGCAGTATTTT.

The CDR3 coding sequence is TGCGCCAGCAGCTGGGGTGGACAGGACGAAAAACTGTTTTTT. Its protein product is CASSWGGQDEKLFF. The chain links TRBV5-1 to TRBJ1-4; 7 positions match TRBD1. J gave up 8 bases and V 3 bases, and 7 bases lay outside the gene matches. There are 14 residues in the CDR3. Germline V gene sequence: CDR1 SGHRS, CDR2 YFSETQ.